The present entry profiles one T cell receptor (beta chain) with its context. The sample originates from a study of blood T cell repertoires in COVID-19. About the study: The study drew acute and convalescent COVID-19 samples from the United States, Italy and Spain. Nucleic acid was either cDNA or gDNA, and it came from T cells, B-cell-depleted T cells, or PBMCs.

The CDR3 consists of 15 residues. Germline V gene sequence: CDR1 SNHLY, CDR2 FYNNEI. V lost 6 bases and J lost 1, with 13 bases in between. Original methodology: Researchers report that nucleated cell counts were estimated from reference gene primer amplification. The table came from immunoSEQ multiplex PCR; TCRdb's copy has only in-frame clones and leaves some out. V and J calls and clone size follow that table, whereas D and trimming were derived from the DNA. The sample includes 110,000 or so clones, around 80% seen only once; the top ten take about 6.8%. V and J are TRBV2 and TRBJ1-5; TRBD1 might be the D (5 bases). The material sequenced was peripheral blood. The clonotype was recovered from a man between 65 and 85 years old with acute or convalescent COVID-19. The CDR3 nucleotides read TGTGCCAGCAGCGCAGGACACCCAAGCAATCAGCCCCAGCATTTT. Its protein is CASSAGHPSNQPQHF.